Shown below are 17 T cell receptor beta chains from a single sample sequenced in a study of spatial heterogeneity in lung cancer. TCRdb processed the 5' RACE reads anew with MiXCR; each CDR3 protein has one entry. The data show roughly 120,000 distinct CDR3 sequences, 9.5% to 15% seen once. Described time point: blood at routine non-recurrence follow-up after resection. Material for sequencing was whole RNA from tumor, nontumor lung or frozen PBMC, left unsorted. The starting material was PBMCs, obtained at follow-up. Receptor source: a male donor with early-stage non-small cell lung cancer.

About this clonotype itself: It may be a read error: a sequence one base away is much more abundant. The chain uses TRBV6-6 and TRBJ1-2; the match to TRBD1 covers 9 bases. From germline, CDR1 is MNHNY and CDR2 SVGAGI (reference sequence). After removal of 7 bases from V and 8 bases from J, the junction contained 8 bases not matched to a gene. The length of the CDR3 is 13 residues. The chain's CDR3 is CASNPGQGAGYTF. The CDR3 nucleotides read TGTGCCAGCAATCCGGGACAGGGAGCCGGCTACACCTTC.

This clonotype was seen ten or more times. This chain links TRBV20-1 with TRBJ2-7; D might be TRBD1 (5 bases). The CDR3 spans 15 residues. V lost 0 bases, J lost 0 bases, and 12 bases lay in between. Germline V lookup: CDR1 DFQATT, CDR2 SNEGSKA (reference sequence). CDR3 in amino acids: CSARDQRQTSYEQYF. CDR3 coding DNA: TGCAGTGCTAGAGATCAGCGACAGACCTCCTACGAGCAGTACTTC.

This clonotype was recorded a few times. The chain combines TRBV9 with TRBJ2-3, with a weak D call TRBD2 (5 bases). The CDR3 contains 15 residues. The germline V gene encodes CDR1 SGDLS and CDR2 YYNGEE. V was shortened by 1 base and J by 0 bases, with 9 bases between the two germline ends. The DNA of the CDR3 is TGTGCCAGCAGCGTAACAGCGGCTAGCACAGATACGCAGTATTTT. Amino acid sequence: CASSVTAASTDTQYF. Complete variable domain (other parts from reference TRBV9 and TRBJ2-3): DSGVTQTPKHLITATGQRVTLRCSPRSGDLSVYWYQQSLDQGLQFLIQYYNGEERAKGNILERFSAQQFPDLHSELNLSSLELGDSALYFCASSVTAASTDTQYFGPGTRLTVL.

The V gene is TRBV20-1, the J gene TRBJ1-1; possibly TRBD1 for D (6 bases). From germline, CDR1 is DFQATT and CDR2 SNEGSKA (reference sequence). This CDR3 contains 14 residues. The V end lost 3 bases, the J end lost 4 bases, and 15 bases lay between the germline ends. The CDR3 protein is CSARNGGSSTEAFF. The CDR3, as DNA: TGCAGTGCTAGGAACGGGGGCTCAAGCACTGAAGCTTTCTTT.

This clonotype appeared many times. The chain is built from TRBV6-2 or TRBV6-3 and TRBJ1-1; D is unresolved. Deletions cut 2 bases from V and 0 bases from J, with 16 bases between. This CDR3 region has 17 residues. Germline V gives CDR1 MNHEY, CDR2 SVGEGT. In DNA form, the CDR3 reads TGTGCCAGCAGTTACGCGGCGGCAGGACGGATGAACACTGAAGCTTTCTTT. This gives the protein CASSYAAAGRMNTEAFF.

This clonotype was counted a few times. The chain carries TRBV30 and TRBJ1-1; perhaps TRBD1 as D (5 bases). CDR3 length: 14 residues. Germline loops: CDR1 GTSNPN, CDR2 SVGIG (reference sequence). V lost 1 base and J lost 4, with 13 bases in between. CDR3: CAWSEGLRATEAFF. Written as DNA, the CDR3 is TGTGCCTGGAGTGAGGGACTGAGAGCCACTGAAGCTTTCTTT.

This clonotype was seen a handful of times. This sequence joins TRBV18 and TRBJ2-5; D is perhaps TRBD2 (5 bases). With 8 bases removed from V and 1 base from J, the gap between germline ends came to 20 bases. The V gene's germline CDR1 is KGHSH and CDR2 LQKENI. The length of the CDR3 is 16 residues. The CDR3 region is CASALSLSGGQETQYF. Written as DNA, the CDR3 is TGTGCCAGCGCGCTCAGCCTGAGCGGAGGCCAAGAGACCCAGTACTTC. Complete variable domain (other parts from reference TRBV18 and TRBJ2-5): NAGVMQNPRHLVRRRGQEARLRCSPMKGHSHVYWYRQLPEEGLKFMVYLQKENIIDESGMPKERFSAEFPKEGPSILRIQQVVRGDSAAYFCASALSLSGGQETQYFGPGTRLLVL.

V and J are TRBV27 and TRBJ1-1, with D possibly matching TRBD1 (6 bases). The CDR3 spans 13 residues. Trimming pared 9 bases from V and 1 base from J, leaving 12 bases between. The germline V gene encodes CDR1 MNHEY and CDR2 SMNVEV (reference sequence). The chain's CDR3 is CASQGHKNTEAFF. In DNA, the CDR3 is TGTGCCAGTCAGGGACACAAGAACACTGAAGCTTTCTTT.

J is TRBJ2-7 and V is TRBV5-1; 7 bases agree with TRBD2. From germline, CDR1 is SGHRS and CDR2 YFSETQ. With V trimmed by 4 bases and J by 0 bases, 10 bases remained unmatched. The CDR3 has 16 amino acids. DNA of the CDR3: TGCGCCAGCAGCCTCAGGGAGGGCCTGAGCTCCTACGAGCAGTACTTC. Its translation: CASSLREGLSSYEQYF.

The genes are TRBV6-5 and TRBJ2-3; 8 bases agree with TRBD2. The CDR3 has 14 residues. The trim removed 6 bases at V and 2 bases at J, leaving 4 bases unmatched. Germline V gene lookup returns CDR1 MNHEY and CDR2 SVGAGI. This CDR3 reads CASRLAVFTDTQYF. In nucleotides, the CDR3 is TGTGCCAGCAGACTAGCGGTTTTCACAGATACGCAGTATTTT.

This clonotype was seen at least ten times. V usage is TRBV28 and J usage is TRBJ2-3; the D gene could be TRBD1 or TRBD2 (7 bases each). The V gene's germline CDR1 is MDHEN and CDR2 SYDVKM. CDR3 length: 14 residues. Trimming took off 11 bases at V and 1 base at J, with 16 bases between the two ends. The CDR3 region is CAGGDRLGTDTQYF. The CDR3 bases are TGTGCCGGGGGGGACAGACTCGGCACAGATACGCAGTATTTT.

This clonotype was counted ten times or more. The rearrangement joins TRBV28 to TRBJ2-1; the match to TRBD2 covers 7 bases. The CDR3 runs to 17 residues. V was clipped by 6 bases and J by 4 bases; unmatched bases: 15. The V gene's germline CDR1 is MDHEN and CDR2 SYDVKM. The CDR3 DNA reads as TGTGCCAGCAGCGTCGTCGGGGCTAGCGGTGCATACAATGAGCAGTTCTTC. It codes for CASSVVGASGAYNEQFF.

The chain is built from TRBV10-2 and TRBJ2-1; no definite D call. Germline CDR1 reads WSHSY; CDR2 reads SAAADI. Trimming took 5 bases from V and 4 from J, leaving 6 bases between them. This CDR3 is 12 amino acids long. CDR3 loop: CASSFQYNEQFF. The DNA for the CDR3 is TGCGCCAGCAGTTTCCAGTACAATGAGCAGTTCTTC.

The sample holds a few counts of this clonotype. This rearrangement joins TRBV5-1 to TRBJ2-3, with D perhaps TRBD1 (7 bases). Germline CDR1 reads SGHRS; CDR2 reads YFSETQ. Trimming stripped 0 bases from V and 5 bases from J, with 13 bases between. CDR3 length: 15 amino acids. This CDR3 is CASSLAGGGRDTQYF. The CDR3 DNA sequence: TGCGCCAGCAGCTTGGCAGGAGGGGGCAGAGATACGCAGTATTTT.

In DNA, the CDR3 is TGCGCCAGCAGTGGGGGGACAGGGCGACAAGAGACCCAGTACTTC. Protein product: CASSGGTGRQETQYF. The chain is built from TRBV10-2 and TRBJ2-5, with 9 bases lining up with TRBD1. Germline assignment: CDR1 WSHSY and CDR2 SAAADI. V was pared by 4 bases and J by 2 bases, with 5 bases of the junction left unmatched. The CDR3 loop spans 15 amino acids.

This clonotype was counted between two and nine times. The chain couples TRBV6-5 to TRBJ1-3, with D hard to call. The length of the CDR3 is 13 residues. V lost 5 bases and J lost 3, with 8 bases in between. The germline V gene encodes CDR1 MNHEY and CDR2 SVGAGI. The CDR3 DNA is TGTGCCAGCAGTCTAGGACTTGGAAACACCATATATTTT. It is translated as CASSLGLGNTIYF.

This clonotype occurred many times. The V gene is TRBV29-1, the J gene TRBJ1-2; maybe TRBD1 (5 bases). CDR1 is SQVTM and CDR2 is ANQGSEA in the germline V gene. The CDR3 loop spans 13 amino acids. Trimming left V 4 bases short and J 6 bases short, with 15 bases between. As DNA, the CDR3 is TGCAGCGTTGGGCAGGGCGGGTTGGATGGCTACACCTTC. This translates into CSVGQGGLDGYTF.